A selection of T cell receptor beta chains follows, all from one sample in a study of cytomegalovirus exposure and HLA in healthy donors. The assay was immunoSEQ multiplex PCR, and TCRdb's table has in-frame clones only and misses some. The repertoire includes about 120,000 clones, 79% of them detected once, and approximately 4% sits in the top ten. The sample comprised PBMCs. The receptor set was obtained from a man aged 25 to 45 in good health and CMV-seropositive. Both conserved end residues are part of each CDR3. The D gene is left open where the match is weak. The size field is filled for only some rows; it gives once, few, many or a size class.

D gene: TRBD1; clone size: -; V gene: TRBV6-5; J gene: TRBJ1-1; CDR3 DNA: TGTGCCAGCAGTTCTCGGACAGGTTCATTTACTGAAGCTTTCTTT; CDR3 protein: CASSSRTGSFTEAFF
D gene: -; clone size: -; V gene: TRBV7-2; J gene: TRBJ2-7; CDR3 DNA: TGTGCCAGCAGCTTCGAGACAGACTCCTACGAGCAGTACTTC; CDR3 protein: CASSFETDSYEQYF
D gene: TRBD1; clone size: once; V gene: TRBV11-3; J gene: TRBJ1-2; CDR3 DNA: TGTGCCAGCAGCTTATCCGGGACAGGGTCCTATGGCTACACCTTC; CDR3 protein: CASSLSGTGSYGYTF
D gene: -; clone size: -; V gene: TRBV5-1; J gene: TRBJ2-3; CDR3 DNA: TGCGCCAGCAGCTATGTCGGGACAACTAGCACAGATACGCAGTATTTT; CDR3 protein: CASSYVGTTSTDTQYF
D gene: TRBD2; clone size: -; V gene: TRBV4-2; J gene: TRBJ2-5; CDR3 DNA: TGTGCCAGCAGCCAAGAGGGGGCGCGGGGGGCGCAAGAGACCCAGTACTTC; CDR3 protein: CASSQEGARGAQETQYF
D gene: -; clone size: few; V gene: TRBV5-4; J gene: TRBJ2-5; CDR3 DNA: TGTGCCAGCAGCTTGACGCAGGGTGCGGGGGAGACCCAGTACTTC; CDR3 protein: CASSLTQGAGETQYF
D gene: -; clone size: few; V gene: TRBV5-6; J gene: TRBJ1-3; CDR3 DNA: TGTGCCAGCAGCCCGGGGATGGTGTCGGGGGTCTCTGGAAACACCATATATTTT; CDR3 protein: CASSPGMVSGVSGNTIYF
D gene: TRBD1; clone size: -; V gene: TRBV11-2; J gene: TRBJ1-6; CDR3 DNA: TGTGCCAGCAGAAATTCAGGGGGCTCCTATAATTCACCCCTCCACTTT; CDR3 protein: CASRNSGGSYNSPLHF
D gene: -; clone size: -; V gene: TRBV23-1; J gene: TRBJ2-4; CDR3 DNA: TGCGCCAGCAGCCATAGCAGGGAGGTTGGAAACATTCAGTACTTC; CDR3 protein: CASSHSREVGNIQYF
D gene: TRBD2; clone size: -; V gene: TRBV5-1; J gene: TRBJ2-5; CDR3 DNA: TGCGCCAGCAGCTTGGCGGGCGGGGGGCCAGAGACCCAGTACTTC; CDR3 protein: CASSLAGGGPETQYF
D gene: -; clone size: -; V gene: TRBV28; J gene: TRBJ1-2; CDR3 DNA: TGTGCCAGCAGTTTATCGATCAGGGGTGGTGGCTACACCTTC; CDR3 protein: CASSLSIRGGGYTF
D gene: -; clone size: -; V gene: TRBV19; J gene: TRBJ1-5; CDR3 DNA: TGTGCCAGTAGTATTCGGGGGTACCTCAATCAGCCCCAGCATTTT; CDR3 protein: CASSIRGYLNQPQHF
D gene: -; clone size: -; V gene: TRBV7-6; J gene: TRBJ2-7; CDR3 DNA: TGTGCCAGCAGCTTAGGCCGAACTATCGAGCAGTACTTC; CDR3 protein: CASSLGRTIEQYF
D gene: -; clone size: -; V gene: TRBV9; J gene: TRBJ1-2; CDR3 DNA: TGTGCCAGCAGCGTAGGAGCGGGTGGCTACACCTTC; CDR3 protein: CASSVGAGGYTF
D gene: -; clone size: -; V gene: TRBV19; J gene: TRBJ1-3; CDR3 DNA: TGTGCCAGTAGTATAGCCGGTGGAAACACCATATATTTT; CDR3 protein: CASSIAGGNTIYF